These T cell receptor beta chains were read from a single sample in a study of blood T cell repertoires in COVID-19. Only in-frame clones appear in the TCRdb table, and some are missing; sequencing was by immunoSEQ multiplex PCR. The sample yields about 310,000 clones, around 92% seen once. Specimen: PBMCs or T cells enriched from blood (not recorded which). The receptors come from a woman aged 25 to 39 who had recovered from COVID-19. Each CDR3 is given with its conserved first and last residue. A D gene is named only where the DNA matches it firmly. Rows may omit the clone size; those that give it use once, few, many or a size class.

v_call	d_call	clone_size	j_call	cdr3_nt	cdr3_aa
TRBV4-3	TRBD2	NA	TRBJ2-7	TGCGCCAGCAGCCAAGATACTCTGATTACTAGCGGGAGCGAGCAGTACTTC	CASSQDTLITSGSEQYF
TRBV19	TRBD1	NA	TRBJ2-7	TGTGCCAGTAGGGGACAGGGGCGCGAGCAGTACTTC	CASRGQGREQYF
TRBV19	NA	NA	TRBJ1-5	TGTGCCAGTAGTATAGGATCTGCAGGCTTGAGACCCCAGCATTTT	CASSIGSAGLRPQHF
TRBV28	TRBD1	NA	TRBJ1-5	TGTGCCAGCAGCCCGGGACAGTATTTCGATCAGCCCCAGCATTTT	CASSPGQYFDQPQHF
TRBV10-1	NA	NA	TRBJ2-1	TGCGCCAGCGCGAAGCGATACCGGGACAAAAATGAGCAGTTCTTC	CASAKRYRDKNEQFF
TRBV4-1	NA	NA	TRBJ2-3	TGCGCCAGCAGCCAACTAAGCCGGGACTCCGGCACAGATACGCAGTATTTT	CASSQLSRDSGTDTQYF
TRBV6-5	NA	NA	TRBJ1-1	TGTGCCAGCAGTTACTCTCCTATGAACACTGAAGCTTTCTTT	CASSYSPMNTEAFF
TRBV7-3	TRBD2	NA	TRBJ2-3	TGTGCCAGCAGCCCCAATCGGAGCGGGAGGGGCACAGATACGCAGTATTTT	CASSPNRSGRGTDTQYF
TRBV6-6	NA	once	TRBJ1-2	TGTGCCAGCAGTTACGGGAGGGATGGCTATGGCTACACCTTC	CASSYGRDGYGYTF
TRBV30	NA	NA	TRBJ1-4	TGTGCCTGGAGTCTGGGACTCAAAGTAGATAATGAAAAACTGTTTTTT	CAWSLGLKVDNEKLFF
TRBV24-1	TRBD2	NA	TRBJ2-1	TGTGCCACCAGTGATCGGACTAGCGGGAGGTGGAGTGAGCAGTTCTTC	CATSDRTSGRWSEQFF
TRBV28	NA	NA	TRBJ2-1	TGTGCCACCTTACCCCGAGGCTGGACACACAATGAGCAGTTCTTC	CATLPRGWTHNEQFF
TRBV19	NA	NA	TRBJ1-4	TGTGCCAGTAGTATGTTGTTAGGGGGTGAAAAACTGTTTTTT	CASSMLLGGEKLFF
TRBV19	NA	NA	TRBJ2-3	TGTGCCAGTAGTATAAACCCCGTTACTAGCTTCTTAGGAGATACGCAGTATTTT	CASSINPVTSFLGDTQYF